This T cell receptor (beta chain) was captured in a study of CD8+ T cells in alopecia areata. About the research overall: Treatment with tofacitinib (6 to 18 months) was followed by 6 months off drug.

This clone was counted once. Antigen: not known. CDR1 is GTSNPN, CDR2 SVGIG, per germline (reference sequence). The CDR3 contains 15 residues. V lost 0 bases and J lost 5, with 16 bases in between. General study results and limits: Whether baseline CD8+ expansion is linked to response remains uncertain, given a single nonresponder. Persistence in scalp and blood during tofacitinib was observed for many expanded lesional clones.

RNA extraction was followed by reverse transcription into cDNA, which acted as the sequencing template. Generated by immunoSEQ multiplex PCR, the TCRdb table keeps only in-frame clones and is missing some. The sample records over 100,000 clones, more than 45% being singletons. The treatment was: oral pan-JAK inhibitor, 5-10 mg twice daily. The chain joins TRBV30 to TRBJ1-1; weak D call: TRBD1 (5 bases). Sample: CD4+ T cells sorted from blood, taken at week 4, from a patient treated with tofacitinib. The source is a human donor with alopecia areata. The CDR3 region is CAWSVRVRVGTEAFF. DNA of the CDR3: TGTGCCTGGAGTGTAAGAGTCAGGGTGGGAACTGAAGCTTTCTTT.